This T cell receptor beta chain originates from a study of shared clonotypes between healthy human individuals. General study results and limits: Sequencing depth was expected to influence donor clonotype sharing. Compared with memory subsets, naive subsets generally had larger estimated richness. Non-shared clonotypes displayed generation probabilities falling below those of clonotypes present in all four donors.

Method: immunoSEQ multiplex PCR; TCRdb's copy keeps in-frame clones and lacks some. The top ten clones hold 1.5% of a sample with 950,000 to 1,300,000 clones, about 75% of them seen once. CDR3 length: 12 amino acids. Germline assignment: CDR1 SEHNR and CDR2 FQNEAQ (reference sequence). Trimming pared 0 bases from V and 6 bases from J, leaving 4 bases between. About this clone itself: Its antigen is undetermined. Other DNA sequences in the same sample also yield this CDR3.

This TCR was sampled from a man aged 18 to 30 in good health. The chain is built from TRBV7-9 and TRBJ2-3, with D hard to call. Sequenced input: memory CD4+ T cells sorted from blood. Sample subset: CD45RA-negative fraction. The chain's CDR3 is CASSLAVDTQYF. The CDR3 region has the DNA TGTGCCAGCAGCTTAGCGGTCGATACGCAGTATTTT.